The 20 T cell receptor beta chains below come from one sample, sequenced in a study of cytomegalovirus exposure and HLA in healthy donors. Method: immunoSEQ multiplex PCR; TCRdb's copy keeps in-frame clones and lacks some. The sample lists 100,000 to 150,000 clones; roughly nine tenths were seen once. Input material: PBMCs. These receptor sequences come from a man aged 25 to 45 in good health and CMV-seronegative.

The chain joins TRBV19 to TRBJ2-3; D perhaps matches TRBD1 (6 bases). CDR3 size: 14 residues. The germline V gene has CDR1 LNHDA and CDR2 SQIVND (reference sequence). V lost 8 bases and J 2 bases, leaving 14 bases between the germline ends. CDR3 protein: CASSHRVSTDTQYF. As DNA, the CDR3 is TGTGCCAGTTCCCACAGGGTGTCCACAGATACGCAGTATTTT.

The J gene is TRBJ2-1, the V gene TRBV10-3; 10 bases fit TRBD2. In germline, CDR1 is ENHRY, CDR2 SYGVKD. V lost 0 bases and J lost 7; bases outside the gene matches: 6. This CDR3 contains 16 residues. In DNA form, the CDR3 reads TGTGCCATCAGTGAGTCCAGCGGGGGGGCGAGAAATGAGCAGTTCTTC. This encodes CAISESSGGARNEQFF.

This chain links TRBV28 with TRBJ2-7; D remains unclear. From germline, CDR1 is MDHEN and CDR2 SYDVKM. V dropped 5 bases and J dropped 4 bases, with 18 bases sitting between them. The CDR3 is 15 amino acids. The CDR3 DNA reads as TGTGCCAGCAGTCCTCCAGAAATTCGTACGTACGAGCAGTACTTC. It specifies CASSPPEIRTYEQYF.

This clone was observed once. V usage is TRBV5-1 and J usage is TRBJ1-1; 9 bases line up with TRBD1. The length of the CDR3 is 15 residues. With V trimmed by 0 bases and J by 4 bases, 4 bases remained unmatched. Germline V lookup: CDR1 SGHRS, CDR2 YFSETQ. CDR3 in DNA: TGCGCCAGCAGCTTGGGGGGGACAGGGTCCACTGAAGCTTTCTTT. Its translation is CASSLGGTGSTEAFF.

The J gene is TRBJ2-2, the V gene TRBV2; 9 positions agree with TRBD2. V trimming: 1 base; J trimming: 3 bases; junction bases outside the gene matches: 0. Germline values: CDR1 SNHLY, CDR2 FYNNEI. The CDR3 has 15 amino acids. Here the CDR3 DNA reads TGTGCCAGCAGTGAAGAGCGGGGGGACACCGGGGAGCTGTTTTTT. Translated, it gives CASSEERGDTGELFF.

CDR3 residues: CASSYGLHKYF. CDR3 DNA sequence: TGTGCCAGCAGTTACGGACTTCACAAGTATTTT. The chain has TRBV6-1 and TRBJ2-3, with D perhaps TRBD2 (5 bases). V was shortened by 5 bases and J by 13 bases, with 13 bases between the two germline ends. The CDR3 runs 11 residues. Germline V gene lookup returns CDR1 MNHNS and CDR2 SASEGT.

V gene TRBV14 combines with J gene TRBJ2-5, with 7 positions matching TRBD2. The CDR3 loop spans 14 amino acids. V gave up 5 bases and J gave up 5 bases; unmatched junction bases: 8. The germline V gene has CDR1 SGHDN and CDR2 FVKESK. The CDR3 region is CASSSRAGRETQYF. Written as DNA, the CDR3 is TGTGCCAGCAGCTCTCGAGCGGGGCGGGAGACCCAGTACTTC.

The CDR3 here is CASSKAGLVSYEQYF. The CDR3 region has the DNA TGTGCCAGCAGTAAGGCCGGACTAGTCTCCTACGAGCAGTACTTC. The chain uses TRBV6-5 and TRBJ2-7; 7 bases are a match to TRBD2. The CDR3 contains 15 residues. Germline V gene sequence: CDR1 MNHEY, CDR2 SVGAGI. The ends lost 5 bases at V and 0 bases at J; junction bases unmatched: 7.

V is TRBV5-4 and J is TRBJ1-1; 7 bases map to TRBD1. Looked up from germline, CDR1 is SGHNT and CDR2 is YYREEE (reference sequence). J was trimmed by 4 bases and V by 1 base; bases with no gene match: 4. The CDR3 loop spans 14 amino acids. CDR3 in DNA: TGTGCCAGCAGCTTGACAAGGGGGCGCACTGAAGCTTTCTTT. Translation: CASSLTRGRTEAFF.

The chain employs TRBV5-1 and TRBJ1-2; a weak D match, TRBD1 (5 bases). Trimming removed 4 bases from V and 6 bases from J, with 10 bases in between. This CDR3 has 12 residues. Germline V CDR1 and CDR2: SGHRS, YFSETQ. The CDR3 nucleotides are TGCGCCAGCAGCGTCTCCAGGGATGGCTACACCTTC. Amino acid sequence: CASSVSRDGYTF.

This clone was counted once. V and J are TRBV5-1 and TRBJ2-3, with 8 bases lining up with TRBD1. Germline CDR1 is SGHRS and CDR2 is YFSETQ. The CDR3 totals 18 residues. With V trimmed by 0 bases and J by 2 bases, 11 bases remained unmatched. The CDR3 region is CASSLADSWTGPTDTQYF. The CDR3 bases are TGCGCCAGCAGCTTGGCCGATTCCTGGACAGGGCCCACAGATACGCAGTATTTT.

The rearrangement links TRBV20-1 to TRBJ2-2, with D possibly being TRBD1 (6 bases). The germline V and J ends were trimmed by 6 bases and 9 bases, with 11 bases remaining between them. CDR3 size: 11 residues. Germline CDR1 reads DFQATT; CDR2 reads SNEGSKA (reference sequence). This CDR3 reads CSAQGGRELFF. The CDR3 DNA sequence: TGCAGTGCACAGGGTGGCAGGGAGCTGTTTTTT.

The J gene is TRBJ1-2, the V gene TRBV28; 8 nucleotides line up with TRBD1. Germline V gives CDR1 MDHEN, CDR2 SYDVKM. J lost 2 bases, V lost 6 bases, and 11 bases had no gene match. This CDR3 is built from 16 residues. The CDR3, as DNA: TGTGCCAGCAGCGTATCATCCGGACAGGGCAACTATGGCTACACCTTC. It encodes CASSVSSGQGNYGYTF.

This chain connects TRBV5-4 to TRBJ1-2; D perhaps matches TRBD1 (5 bases). The CDR3 runs to 17 residues. V lost 0 bases to trimming and J lost 0 bases, with 15 bases between them. Germline V gene sequence: CDR1 SGHNT, CDR2 YYREEE (reference sequence). CDR3 in amino acids: CASSLGIPRATNYGYTF. The CDR3 DNA is TGTGCCAGCAGCTTGGGCATCCCCAGGGCTACTAACTATGGCTACACCTTC.

The V call is TRBV7-9, the J call TRBJ1-6; D unclear. Trimming took off 0 bases at V and 7 bases at J, with 10 bases between the two ends. Germline V CDR1 and CDR2: SEHNR, FQNEAQ (reference sequence). The CDR3 is made up of 15 amino acids. Here the CDR3 DNA reads TGTGCCAGCAGCTTAGCCCCGGGATGGAATTCACCCCTCCACTTT. It encodes CASSLAPGWNSPLHF.

Only a few counts were recorded for this clone. CDR3 in amino acids: CASSPHRQDTYEQYF. The CDR3 DNA is TGTGCCAGCAGCCCTCACCGACAAGATACCTACGAGCAGTACTTC. This chain uses TRBV7-9 with TRBJ2-7; D unresolved. The CDR3 extends over 15 amino acids. CDR1 and CDR2 (germline): SEHNR, FQNEAQ (reference sequence). The V and J ends lost 5 bases and 2 bases respectively, with 16 bases between them.

The V and J genes are TRBV10-3 and TRBJ2-5, with D perhaps matching TRBD1 (6 bases). CDR1 ENHRY and CDR2 SYGVKD come from the germline V gene. CDR3 length: 13 amino acids. Trimming cost V 10 bases and J 0 bases, with 12 bases left between them. This chain's CDR3 is CASRTEYQETQYF. In nucleotides, the CDR3 is TGTGCCAGCCGGACAGAGTACCAAGAGACCCAGTACTTC.

The chain has TRBV5-8 and TRBJ1-1; 10 nucleotides match TRBD1. Germline V CDR1 and CDR2: SGHTS, YDEGEE. The CDR3 loop spans 14 amino acids. Losses at the gene ends were 3 bases for V and 1 base for J; bases not matched to a gene: 0. This CDR3 reads CASSWTGGNTEAFF. CDR3 coding DNA: TGTGCCAGCAGCTGGACAGGGGGGAACACTGAAGCTTTCTTT.

The table lists this clone with a count of one. The chain combines TRBV6-1 with TRBJ1-6, with D maybe TRBD1 (6 bases). From germline, CDR1 is MNHNS and CDR2 SASEGT. V dropped 0 bases and J dropped 6 bases, with 9 bases sitting between them. This CDR3 contains 15 residues. CDR3 DNA: TGTGCCAGCAGTGAAGCCAGGGGCGTTAATTCACCCCTCCACTTT. Its protein product is CASSEARGVNSPLHF.

The V gene is TRBV7-9, the J gene TRBJ2-7, with a weak D call TRBD1 (6 bases). This CDR3 comprises 14 residues. Germline CDR1 and CDR2: SEHNR and FQNEAQ (reference sequence). V lost 1 base and J 6 bases, leaving 13 bases between the germline ends. CDR3 DNA sequence: TGTGCCAGCAGCTTAGTGCTGGGGGCGGTCGAGCAGTACTTC. This gives the protein CASSLVLGAVEQYF.